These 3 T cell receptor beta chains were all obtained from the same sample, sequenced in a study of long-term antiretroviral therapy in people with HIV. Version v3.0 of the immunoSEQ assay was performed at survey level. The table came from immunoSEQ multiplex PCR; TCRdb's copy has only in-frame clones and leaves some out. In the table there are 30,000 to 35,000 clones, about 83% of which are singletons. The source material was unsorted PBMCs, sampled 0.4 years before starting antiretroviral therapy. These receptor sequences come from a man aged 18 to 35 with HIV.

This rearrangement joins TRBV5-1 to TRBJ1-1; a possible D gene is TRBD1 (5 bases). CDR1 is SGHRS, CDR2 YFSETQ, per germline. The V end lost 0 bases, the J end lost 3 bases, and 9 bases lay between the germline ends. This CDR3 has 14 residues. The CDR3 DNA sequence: TGCGCCAGCAGCTTGGCGGGGGGTGACACTGAAGCTTTCTTT. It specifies CASSLAGGDTEAFF. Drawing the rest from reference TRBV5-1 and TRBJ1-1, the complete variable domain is KAGVTQTPRYLIKTRGQQVTLSCSPISGHRSVSWYQQTPGQGLQFLFEYFSETQRNKGNFPGRFSGRQFSNSRSEMNVSTLELGDSALYLCASSLAGGDTEAFFGQGTRLTVV.

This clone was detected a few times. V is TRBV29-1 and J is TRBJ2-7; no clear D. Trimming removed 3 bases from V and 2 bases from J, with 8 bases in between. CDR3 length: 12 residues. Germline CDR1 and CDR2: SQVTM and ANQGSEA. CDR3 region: CSVETYTYEQYF. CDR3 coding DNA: TGCAGCGTTGAGACCTATACCTACGAGCAGTACTTC.

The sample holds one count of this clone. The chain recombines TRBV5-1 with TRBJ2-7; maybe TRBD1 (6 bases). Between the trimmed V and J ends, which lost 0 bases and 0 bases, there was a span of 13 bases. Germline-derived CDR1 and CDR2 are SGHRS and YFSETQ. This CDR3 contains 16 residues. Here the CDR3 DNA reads TGCGCCAGCAGCTTGGGGGACACAACCTCCTCCTACGAGCAGTACTTC. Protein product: CASSLGDTTSSYEQYF. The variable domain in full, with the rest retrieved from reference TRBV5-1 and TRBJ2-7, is KAGVTQTPRYLIKTRGQQVTLSCSPISGHRSVSWYQQTPGQGLQFLFEYFSETQRNKGNFPGRFSGRQFSNSRSEMNVSTLELGDSALYLCASSLGDTTSSYEQYFGPGTRLTVT.